Described below is a single T cell receptor beta chain sequence and its context. This specimen belongs to a study of cytomegalovirus exposure and HLA in healthy donors. Germline-derived CDR1 and CDR2 are SEHNR and FQNEAQ (reference sequence). The ends were cut back, 5 bases at V and 3 bases at J, with 23 bases in the middle. The CDR3 spans 18 residues. Primers included in the PCR were 60 Vbeta and 13 Jbeta primers. The data were produced by immunoSEQ multiplex PCR, yet TCRdb's version contains in-frame clones alone and is incomplete. The data show approximately 110,000 clones, 12% to 15% seen once. The receptor was derived from a female donor in good health and CMV-seronegative. This chain uses TRBV7-9 with TRBJ2-1; TRBD2 might be the D (6 bases). Specimen: PBMCs. CDR3 nucleotides: TGTGCCAGCAGCAAGCAGGCGGGGTTTGGTGTCAGCTACAATGAGCAGTTCTTC. Translating it yields CASSKQAGFGVSYNEQFF.